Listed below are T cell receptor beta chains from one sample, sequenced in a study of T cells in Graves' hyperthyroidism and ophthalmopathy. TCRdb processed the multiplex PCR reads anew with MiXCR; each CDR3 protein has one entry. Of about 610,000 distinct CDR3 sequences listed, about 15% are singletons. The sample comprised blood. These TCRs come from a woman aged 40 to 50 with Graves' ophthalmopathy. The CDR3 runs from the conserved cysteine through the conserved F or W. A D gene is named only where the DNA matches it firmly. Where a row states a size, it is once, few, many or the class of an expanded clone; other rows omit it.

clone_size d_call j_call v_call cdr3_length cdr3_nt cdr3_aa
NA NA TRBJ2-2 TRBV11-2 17 TGTGCCAGCAGCTTACCCGACAGGGAGGCGAGCACCGGGGAGCTGTTTTTT CASSLPDREASTGELFF
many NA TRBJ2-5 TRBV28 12 TGTGCCAGCAACGAGCGGCAAGAGACCCAGTACTTC CASNERQETQYF
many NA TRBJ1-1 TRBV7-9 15 TGTGCCAGCAGCTTAGCCTCCCCTACAATCACTGAAGCTTTCTTT CASSLASPTITEAFF
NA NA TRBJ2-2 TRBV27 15 TGTGCCAGTCTAATCTGGTGCGCGAACACCGGGGAGCTGTTTTTT CASLIWCANTGELFF
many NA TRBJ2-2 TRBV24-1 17 TGTGCCACCAGTGACGCGGAGGCTAGGGAGAGGACCGGGGAGCTGTTTTTT CATSDAEARERTGELFF
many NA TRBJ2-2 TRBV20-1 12 TGCAGTGCTAGAGGCTGGGTCGGGGAGCTGTTTTTT CSARGWVGELFF
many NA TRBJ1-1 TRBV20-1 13 TGCAGTACTAACGAGGGAAAGAACACTGAAGCTTACTTT CSTNEGKNTEAYF
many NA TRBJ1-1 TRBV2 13 TGTGCCAGCAGTGCGAAAGGGGAGACTGAAGCTTTCTTT CASSAKGETEAFF
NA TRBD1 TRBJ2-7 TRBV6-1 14 TGTGCCAGCAGTGAAGAGGACAGGTTCTACGAGCAGTACTTC CASSEEDRFYEQYF
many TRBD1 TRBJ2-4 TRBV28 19 TGTGCCAGCAGTTTATGGCCCTCATCGCGTGGGCGGGACAGGAACATTCAGTACTTC CASSLWPSSRGRDRNIQYF
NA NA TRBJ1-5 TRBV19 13 TGTGCCAGTAGCGGGGGCTTGGGTCAGCCCCAGCATTTT CASSGGLGQPQHF
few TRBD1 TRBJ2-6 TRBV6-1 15 TGTGCCAGCAGGGGACAGGACTCTGGGGCCAACGTCCTGACTTTC CASRGQDSGANVLTF
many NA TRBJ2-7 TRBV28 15 TGTGCCAGCAGTTTTGACCCGAGTACCGCCTACGAGCAGTACTTC CASSFDPSTAYEQYF
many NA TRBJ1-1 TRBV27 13 TGTGCCAGCATGGGGACAACGGGACTTGAAGCTTTCTTT CASMGTTGLEAFF